This entry features one TCR beta chain sequence. The V end was cut by 5 bases, the J end by 6 bases, with 16 bases between. This CDR3 spans 14 amino acids. Germline CDR1 GTSNPN, CDR2 SVGIG (reference sequence). This sample was included in a study of T cell changes during pregnancy in multiple sclerosis. Repertoires were generated with immunoSEQ multiplex PCR, while TCRdb's copy carries only in-frame clones and drops some. Of nearly 110,000 clones in the sample, about 90% were seen once. This material consisted of peripheral blood, taken before pregnancy. This chain joins TRBV30 and TRBJ2-2; D is possibly TRBD2 (6 bases). The sequence was collected from a female donor with multiple sclerosis, enrolled in a pregnancy study. CDR3 bases: TGTGCCTGGTCCATCACAGGAGGGGCCGGGGAGCTGTTTTTT. This sequence encodes CAWSITGGAGELFF.